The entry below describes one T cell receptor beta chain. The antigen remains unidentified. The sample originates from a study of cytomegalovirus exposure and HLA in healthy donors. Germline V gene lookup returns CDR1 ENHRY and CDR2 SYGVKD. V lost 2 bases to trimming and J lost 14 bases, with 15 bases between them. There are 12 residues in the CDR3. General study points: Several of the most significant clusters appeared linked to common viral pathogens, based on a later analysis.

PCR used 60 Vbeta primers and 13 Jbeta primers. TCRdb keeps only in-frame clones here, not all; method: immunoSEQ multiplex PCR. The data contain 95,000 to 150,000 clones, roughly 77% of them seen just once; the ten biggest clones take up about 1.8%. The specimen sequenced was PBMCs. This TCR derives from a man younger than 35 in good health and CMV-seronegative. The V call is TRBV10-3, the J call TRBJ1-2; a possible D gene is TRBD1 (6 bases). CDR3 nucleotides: TGTGCCATCAGTGAGGTATCAGGGGCTGGGACCTTC. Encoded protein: CAISEVSGAGTF.